A single sample gave rise to the 9 T cell receptor beta chains below, sequenced in a study of shared clonotypes between healthy human individuals. Sequencing used immunoSEQ multiplex PCR; TCRdb keeps in-frame clones, though not all of them. The repertoire holds 330,000 or so clones, with 73% as singletons. The material sequenced was memory CD4+ T cells sorted from blood. Subset specified: CD45RA-negative fraction. These receptors came from a man aged 30 to 45 in good health.

In this sample, this clone turned up once. V gene TRBV19 combines with J gene TRBJ2-3, with a possible D match to TRBD1 (6 bases). V dropped 5 bases and J dropped 0 bases, with 12 bases sitting between them. This CDR3 contains 15 residues. Germline V CDR1 and CDR2: LNHDA, SQIVND (reference sequence). CDR3 sequence: CASSPRTVSTDTQYF. CDR3 bases: TGTGCCAGTAGTCCCCGGACAGTCAGCACAGATACGCAGTATTTT.

Comment on this clone: Just one base apart from a much larger clone, this may be a read error. J is TRBJ2-7 and V is TRBV25-1; D is ambiguous. V was clipped by 5 bases and J by 4 bases, with 6 bases between them. The CDR3 runs 11 residues. Looked up from germline, CDR1 is MGHDK and CDR2 is SYGVNS. The CDR3 here is CASSRGYEQYF. CDR3 nucleotide sequence: TGTGCCAGCAGTCGTGGGTACGAGCAGTACTTC.

This chain connects TRBV5-1 to TRBJ1-2; D gene ambiguous. Trimming removed 4 bases at V and 3 bases at J, with 16 bases between. The CDR3 is 15 residues long. Germline V gives CDR1 SGHRS, CDR2 YFSETQ. The CDR3 sequence: CASSQTEVRDYGYTF. The CDR3 nucleotides are TGCGCCAGCAGCCAAACTGAGGTCCGGGACTATGGCTACACCTTC. Using reference TRBV5-1 and TRBJ1-2 for the parts outside the CDR3, the full variable domain is KAGVTQTPRYLIKTRGQQVTLSCSPISGHRSVSWYQQTPGQGLQFLFEYFSETQRNKGNFPGRFSGRQFSNSRSEMNVSTLELGDSALYLCASSQTEVRDYGYTFGSGTRLTVV.

This clone occurred many times. The rearrangement uses TRBV4-3 and TRBJ2-3; 11 nucleotides line up with TRBD2. Trimming took 0 bases from V and 3 from J; bases not matched to a gene: 8. This CDR3 spans 18 amino acids. Germline V gene data show CDR1 as LGHNA and CDR2 as YSLEER. CDR3 residues: CASSQDPTSGTSTDTQYF. As DNA, the CDR3 is TGCGCCAGCAGCCAAGATCCGACTAGCGGGACGTCAACAGATACGCAGTATTTT.

This clone showed up just once. This chain uses TRBV9 with TRBJ2-1, with D possibly matching TRBD1 (5 bases). The CDR3 extends over 12 amino acids. The V gene's germline CDR1 is SGDLS and CDR2 YYNGEE. Trimming removed 5 bases from V and 10 bases from J, with 13 bases in between. In DNA, the CDR3 is TGTGCCAGCAGGGGGCCGACTTTCGAGCAGTTCTTC. The encoded protein is CASRGPTFEQFF.

About this clone: A junction end diverges from the germline sequence, so it may reflect a read error. CDR3 coding DNA: TGCGCCAGCAGTCAAGACCCAGGGCAAAATGCCAAAAACATTCAGTACTTC. Protein product: CASSQDPGQNAKNIQYF. The chain uses TRBV4-1 and TRBJ2-4; possibly TRBD1 for D (5 bases). The CDR3 sequence is 17 residues long. The germline gives CDR1 MGHRA, CDR2 YSYEKL.

J is TRBJ1-2 and V is TRBV7-8; no reliable D call. In germline, CDR1 is SGHVS, CDR2 FQNEAQ. This CDR3 has 13 residues. V shed 4 bases and J shed 12 bases, with 18 bases lying between them. CDR3 sequence (DNA): TGTGCCAGCAGCTCACAGAATATTGAGGCCGACACCTTC. This translates into CASSSQNIEADTF.

This clone has a count of ten or more. This chain uses TRBV5-1 with TRBJ2-3; TRBD1 matches 8 bases. From germline, CDR1 is SGHRS and CDR2 YFSETQ. V shed 5 bases, J shed 6 bases, and the junction held 8 bases outside the gene matches. The CDR3 contains 14 residues. The DNA of the CDR3 is TGCGCCAGCAGACCGACAGGGGTGACGGATACGCAGTATTTT. Protein sequence: CASRPTGVTDTQYF.

This rearrangement joins TRBV6-6 to TRBJ2-3, with a weak D call TRBD1 (5 bases). The length of the CDR3 is 12 residues. Trimming cost V 2 bases and J 14 bases, with 14 bases left between them. Germline lookup yields CDR1 MNHNY and CDR2 SVGAGI (reference sequence). CDR3 sequence: CASSYRGLGVYF. The DNA for the CDR3 is TGTGCCAGCAGTTACAGGGGCCTTGGGGTGTATTTT.